The 17 T cell receptor beta chains given below trace back to one sample, sequenced in a study of T-cell reconstitution after alpha-beta-depleted transplantation in children. Molecular barcoding with unique molecular identifiers was used for the TCRbeta library. Via MiXCR, TCRdb re-called the PCR reads, giving one row per CDR3 protein. The sample has approximately 230,000 distinct CDR3 sequences, 24% seen once. The sequencing used PBMCs, mostly from graft donor cells, collected 360 days after TCRalphabeta/CD19-depleted stem cell transplant. These receptors all come from a female patient between 2 and 15 years old who had a stem cell transplant for congenital amegakaryocytic thrombocytopenia, so the T cells may come from the graft donor.

In its sample, this clonotype was seen a few times. The chain employs TRBV24-1 and TRBJ1-6; maybe TRBD1 (6 bases). V lost 1 base and J 7 bases, leaving 13 bases between the germline ends. The CDR3 has 16 amino acids. Germline V gene data show CDR1 as KGHDR and CDR2 as SFDVKD. Written as DNA, the CDR3 is TGTGCCACCAGTGATTTTGGCAGACAGGAGAATTCACCCCTCCACTTT. It encodes CATSDFGRQENSPLHF.

This chain uses TRBV10-1 with TRBJ2-7; D ambiguous. Germline loops: CDR1 WNHNN, CDR2 SYGVQD (reference sequence). The CDR3 runs to 13 residues. V gave up 6 bases and J gave up 3 bases, with 12 bases separating them. CDR3 loop: CASSPQSGYEQYF. DNA of the CDR3: TGCGCCAGCAGCCCTCAATCAGGCTACGAGCAGTACTTC.

This clonotype was seen ten or more times. The CDR3, as DNA: TGTGCCAGCAGCTTATTCGCCCCAACCTACGAGCAGTACTTC. This translates into CASSLFAPTYEQYF. This rearrangement joins TRBV7-9 to TRBJ2-7, with D hard to call. The germline gives CDR1 SEHNR, CDR2 FQNEAQ (reference sequence). This CDR3 spans 14 amino acids. Trimming took 2 bases from V and 2 from J, leaving 10 bases between them.

This rearrangement joins TRBV15 to TRBJ2-3, with a weak D call TRBD2 (5 bases). V lost 7 bases, J lost 2 bases, and 16 bases lay in between. This CDR3 comprises 15 residues. Per the germline V gene, CDR1 is LNHNV and CDR2 is YYDKDF (reference sequence). CDR3 DNA: TGTGCCACCACCGAGGTCCGGGGAAACACAGATACGCAGTATTTT. Translation gives CATTEVRGNTDTQYF.

This clonotype was picked up a small number of times. The chain couples TRBV20-1 to TRBJ2-5; 12 nucleotides align to TRBD2. The CDR3 extends over 15 amino acids. J lost 5 bases, V lost 3 bases, and 7 bases had no gene match. Germline V gene data show CDR1 as DFQATT and CDR2 as SNEGSKA (reference sequence). This CDR3 reads CSASPGLAGSETQYF. The CDR3 bases are TGCAGTGCTAGCCCCGGACTAGCGGGGTCGGAGACCCAGTACTTC.

There are a few counts of this clonotype. The chain uses TRBV4-2 and TRBJ1-1; possibly TRBD1 for D (6 bases). The CDR3 sequence is 16 residues long. Germline assignment: CDR1 LGHNA and CDR2 YNFKEQ. With 0 bases removed from V and 6 bases from J, the gap between germline ends came to 17 bases. The DNA for the CDR3 is TGTGCCAGCAGCCAAGATTCGGGCCGGGGGCAGGCTGAAGCTTTCTTT. Its protein product is CASSQDSGRGQAEAFF.

The sample holds many counts of this clonotype. The rearrangement joins TRBV4-1 to TRBJ2-1, with no clear D. Germline CDR1 reads MGHRA; CDR2 reads YSYEKL. The CDR3 is 15 residues long. With 0 bases removed from V and 10 bases from J, the gap between germline ends came to 16 bases. The CDR3 sequence: CASSQEETLLVEQFF. In DNA, the CDR3 is TGCGCCAGCAGCCAAGAAGAGACACTCCTCGTAGAGCAGTTCTTC.

This chain connects TRBV2 to TRBJ1-5; 7 bases match TRBD1. The V gene end was trimmed by 2 bases and the J gene end by 1 base; junction bases not matched to a gene: 5. The CDR3 has 16 residues. CDR1 is SNHLY, CDR2 FYNNEI, per germline. The CDR3 sequence: CASSEKEGASNQPQHF. CDR3 sequence (DNA): TGTGCCAGCAGTGAAAAGGAGGGGGCGAGCAATCAGCCCCAGCATTTT.

V gene TRBV6-2 or TRBV6-3 combines with J gene TRBJ2-3, with D maybe TRBD1 (6 bases). Germline lookup yields CDR1 MNHEY and CDR2 SVGEGT. The CDR3 loop spans 13 amino acids. With 6 bases removed from V and 2 bases from J, the gap between germline ends came to 9 bases. For the CDR3, the DNA is TGTGCCAGCAGGGACAGCCTCACAGATACGCAGTATTTT. Amino acid sequence: CASRDSLTDTQYF.

This clonotype turned up a few times. The chain joins TRBV19 to TRBJ1-5, with TRBD1 matching 10 bases. Losses at the gene ends were 5 bases for V and 2 bases for J; bases not matched to a gene: 0. The V gene's germline CDR1 is LNHDA and CDR2 SQIVND (reference sequence). The CDR3 has 14 amino acids. CDR3: CASSGTGGNQPQHF. The CDR3 DNA reads as TGTGCCAGTAGTGGGACAGGGGGCAATCAGCCCCAGCATTTT. The variable domain in full, completed from reference TRBV19 and TRBJ1-5, reads DGGITQSPKYLFRKEGQNVTLSCEQNLNHDAMYWYRQDPGQGLRLIYYSQIVNDFQKGDIAEGYSVSREKKESFPLTVTSAQKNPTAFYLCASSGTGGNQPQHFGDGTRLSIL.

The J gene is TRBJ2-7, the V gene TRBV11-2; D is ambiguous. Germline CDR1 reads SGHAT; CDR2 reads FQNNGV. The CDR3 covers 14 residues. V was trimmed by 1 base and J by 3 bases, leaving 10 bases between them. The CDR3 DNA follows: TGTGCCAGCAGCTTAGTTGGGCTCATCTACGAGCAGTACTTC. Protein sequence: CASSLVGLIYEQYF.

This clonotype appeared a few times. V usage is TRBV5-6 and J usage is TRBJ2-7; 8 nucleotides line up with TRBD2. Germline V gene sequence: CDR1 SGHDT, CDR2 YYEEEE. This CDR3 has 16 residues. J was trimmed by 1 base and V by 0 bases; bases with no gene match: 6. CDR3 in amino acids: CASSLVGLGWSYEQYF. In DNA form, the CDR3 reads TGTGCCAGCAGCTTGGTGGGACTAGGGTGGTCCTACGAGCAGTACTTC.

The genes are TRBV10-3 and TRBJ1-1, with D possibly TRBD1 on 5 matching bases. CDR1 and CDR2 (germline): ENHRY, SYGVKD. V lost 6 bases and J lost 5, with 10 bases in between. This CDR3 is built from 12 residues. CDR3 residues: CAISQGGTEAFF. The DNA of the CDR3 is TGTGCCATCAGCCAGGGAGGAACTGAAGCTTTCTTT.

The chain recombines TRBV12-3 or TRBV12-4 with TRBJ2-7; a possible D gene is TRBD1 (5 bases). Trimming left V 5 bases short and J 5 bases short, with 16 bases between. The CDR3 extends over 14 amino acids. CDR3 loop: CASSPHQGEDEQYF. DNA of the CDR3: TGTGCCAGCAGTCCCCACCAGGGTGAAGACGAGCAGTACTTC.

The chain couples TRBV2 to TRBJ1-2; 7 bases fit TRBD1. The CDR3 covers 14 residues. The J segment lost 8 bases and the V segment lost 8 bases, leaving 14 bases of the junction unmatched. CDR1 is SNHLY, CDR2 FYNNEI, per germline. This CDR3 reads CASSTSGTARGYTF. The CDR3 nucleotides read TGTGCCAGCTCCACCTCCGGGACAGCGAGGGGCTACACCTTC.

The rearrangement links TRBV7-3 to TRBJ2-1, with TRBD1 matching over 10 bases. Germline lookup yields CDR1 SGHTA and CDR2 FQGTGA. V lost 3 bases to trimming and J lost 7 bases; unmatched junction nucleotides: 12. This CDR3 comprises 17 residues. Here the CDR3 reads CASSFGLDRGGGNEQFF. The CDR3 bases are TGTGCCAGCAGCTTCGGGTTGGACAGGGGGGGCGGGAATGAGCAGTTCTTC.

The genes are TRBV2 and TRBJ1-1; D gene uncertain. The CDR3 has 15 amino acids. The germline V gene encodes CDR1 SNHLY and CDR2 FYNNEI. Trimming removed 3 bases at V and 4 bases at J, with 15 bases between. Here the CDR3 reads CASSESARASTEAFF. The CDR3 DNA reads TGTGCCAGCAGTGAGTCGGCAAGGGCCAGCACTGAAGCTTTCTTT.